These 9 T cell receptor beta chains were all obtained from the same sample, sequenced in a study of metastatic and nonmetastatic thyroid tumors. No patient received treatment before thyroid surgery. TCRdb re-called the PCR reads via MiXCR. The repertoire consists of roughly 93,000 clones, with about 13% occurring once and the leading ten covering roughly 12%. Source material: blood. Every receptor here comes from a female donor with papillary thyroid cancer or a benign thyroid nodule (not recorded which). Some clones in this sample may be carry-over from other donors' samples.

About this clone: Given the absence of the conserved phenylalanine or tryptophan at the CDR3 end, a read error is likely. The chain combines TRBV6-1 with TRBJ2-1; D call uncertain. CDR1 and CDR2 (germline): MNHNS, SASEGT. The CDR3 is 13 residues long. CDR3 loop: CSSSPGYYNEQFL. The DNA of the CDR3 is TGTTCCAGCAGTCCCGGCTACTACAATGAGCAGTTCCTC.

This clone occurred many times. The chain's CDR3 is CASSTPVETQYF. The CDR3, as DNA: TGTGCCAGCAGTACACCCGTGGAGACCCAGTACTTC. This chain links TRBV2 with TRBJ2-5; D remains ambiguous. V was pared by 5 bases and J by 5 bases, with 9 bases between. The CDR3 has 12 amino acids. CDR1 is SNHLY, CDR2 FYNNEI, per germline.

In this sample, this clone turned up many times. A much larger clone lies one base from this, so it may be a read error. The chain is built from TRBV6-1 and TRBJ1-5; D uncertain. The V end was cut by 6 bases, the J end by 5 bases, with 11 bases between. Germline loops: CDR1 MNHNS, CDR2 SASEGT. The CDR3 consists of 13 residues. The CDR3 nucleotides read TGTGCCAGCAGCGAGGGCGGAGATCAGCCCCAGCATTTT. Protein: CASSEGGDQPQHF.

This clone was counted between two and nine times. The CDR3 DNA is TGCAGTGCTAGCCCCCCGGCTCATCAGAGGGCAGATACGCAGTATTTT. It codes for CSASPPAHQRADTQYF. The genes are TRBV20-1 and TRBJ2-3; tentatively, D is TRBD2 (5 bases). From germline, CDR1 is DFQATT and CDR2 SNEGSKA (reference sequence). V was trimmed by 3 bases and J by 4 bases, leaving 20 bases between them. The CDR3 has 16 amino acids.

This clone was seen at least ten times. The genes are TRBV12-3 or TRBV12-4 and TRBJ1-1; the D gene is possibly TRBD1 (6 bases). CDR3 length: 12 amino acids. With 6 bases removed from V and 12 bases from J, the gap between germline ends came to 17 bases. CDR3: CASRKLQGATFF. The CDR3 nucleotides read TGTGCCAGCAGGAAGTTACAGGGAGCGACTTTCTTT.

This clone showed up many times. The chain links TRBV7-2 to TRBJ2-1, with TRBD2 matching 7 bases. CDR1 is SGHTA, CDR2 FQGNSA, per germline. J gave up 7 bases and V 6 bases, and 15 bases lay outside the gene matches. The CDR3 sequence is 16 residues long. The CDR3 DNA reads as TGTGCCAGCAGTTGGCTAGCGGTCCTACTTCTGAATGAGCAGTTCTTC. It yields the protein CASSWLAVLLLNEQFF.

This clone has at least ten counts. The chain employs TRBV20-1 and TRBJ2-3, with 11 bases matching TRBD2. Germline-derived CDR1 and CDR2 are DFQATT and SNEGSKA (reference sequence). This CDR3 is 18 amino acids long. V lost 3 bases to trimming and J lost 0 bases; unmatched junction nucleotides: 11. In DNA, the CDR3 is TGCAGTGCTAGCCTGACTAGCGGGGAGGTCCGAAGCACAGATACGCAGTATTTT. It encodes CSASLTSGEVRSTDTQYF.

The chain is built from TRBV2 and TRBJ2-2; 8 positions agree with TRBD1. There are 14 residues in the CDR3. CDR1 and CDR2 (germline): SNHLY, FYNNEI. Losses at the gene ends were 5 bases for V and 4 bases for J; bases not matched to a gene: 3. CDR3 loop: CASSFDRGTGELFF. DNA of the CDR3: TGTGCCAGCAGTTTCGACAGGGGCACCGGGGAGCTGTTTTTT.

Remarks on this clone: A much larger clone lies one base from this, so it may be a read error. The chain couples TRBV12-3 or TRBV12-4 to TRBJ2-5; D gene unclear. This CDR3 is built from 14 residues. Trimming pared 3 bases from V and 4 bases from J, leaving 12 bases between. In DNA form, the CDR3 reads TGTGCCAGCAGTTTCCCTGGGTCTTTAGAGACCCAGTACTTC. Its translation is CASSFPGSLETQYF.